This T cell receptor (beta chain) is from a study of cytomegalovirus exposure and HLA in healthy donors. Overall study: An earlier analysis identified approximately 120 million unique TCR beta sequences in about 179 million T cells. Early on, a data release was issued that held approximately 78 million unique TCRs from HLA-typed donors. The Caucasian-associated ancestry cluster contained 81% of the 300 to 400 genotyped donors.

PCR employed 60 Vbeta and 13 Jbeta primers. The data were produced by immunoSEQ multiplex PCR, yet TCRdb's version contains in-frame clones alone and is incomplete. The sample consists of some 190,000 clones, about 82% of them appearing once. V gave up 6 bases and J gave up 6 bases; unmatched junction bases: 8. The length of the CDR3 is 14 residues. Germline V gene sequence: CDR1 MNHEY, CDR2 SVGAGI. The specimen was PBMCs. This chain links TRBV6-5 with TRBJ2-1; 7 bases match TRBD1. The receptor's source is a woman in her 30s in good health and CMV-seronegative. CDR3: CASRTGTELNEQFF. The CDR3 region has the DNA TGTGCCAGCAGAACCGGGACAGAGCTCAATGAGCAGTTCTTC.